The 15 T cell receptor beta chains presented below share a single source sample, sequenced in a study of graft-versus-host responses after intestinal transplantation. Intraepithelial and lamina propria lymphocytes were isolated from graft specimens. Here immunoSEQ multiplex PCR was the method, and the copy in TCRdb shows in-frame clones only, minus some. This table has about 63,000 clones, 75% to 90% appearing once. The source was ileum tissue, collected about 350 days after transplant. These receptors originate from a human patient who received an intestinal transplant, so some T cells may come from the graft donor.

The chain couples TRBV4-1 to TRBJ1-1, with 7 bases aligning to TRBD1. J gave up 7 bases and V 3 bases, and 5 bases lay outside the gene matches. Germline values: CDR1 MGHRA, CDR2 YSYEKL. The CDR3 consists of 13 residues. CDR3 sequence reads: CASSQLDRVEAFF. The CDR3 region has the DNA TGCGCCAGCAGCCAGCTAGACAGGGTTGAAGCTTTCTTT.

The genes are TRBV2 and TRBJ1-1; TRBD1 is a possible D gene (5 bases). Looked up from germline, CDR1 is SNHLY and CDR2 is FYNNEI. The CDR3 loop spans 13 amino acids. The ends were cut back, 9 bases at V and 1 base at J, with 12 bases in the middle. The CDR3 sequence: CASTGGQNTEAFF. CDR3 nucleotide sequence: TGTGCCAGTACAGGCGGACAGAACACTGAAGCTTTCTTT.

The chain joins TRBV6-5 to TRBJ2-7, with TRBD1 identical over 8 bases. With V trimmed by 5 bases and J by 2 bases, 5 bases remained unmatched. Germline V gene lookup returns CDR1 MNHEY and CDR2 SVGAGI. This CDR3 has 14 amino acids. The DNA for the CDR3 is TGTGCCAGCAGTACGCGACAGGGGACCTACGAGCAGTACTTC. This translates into CASSTRQGTYEQYF.

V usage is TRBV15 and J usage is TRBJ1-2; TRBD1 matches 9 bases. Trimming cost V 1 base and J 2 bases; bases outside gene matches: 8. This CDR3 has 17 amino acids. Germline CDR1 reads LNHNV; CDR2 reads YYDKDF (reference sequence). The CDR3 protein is CATSRARTGAVNYGYTF. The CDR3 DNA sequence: TGTGCCACCAGCAGAGCCAGGACAGGGGCCGTCAACTATGGCTACACCTTC.

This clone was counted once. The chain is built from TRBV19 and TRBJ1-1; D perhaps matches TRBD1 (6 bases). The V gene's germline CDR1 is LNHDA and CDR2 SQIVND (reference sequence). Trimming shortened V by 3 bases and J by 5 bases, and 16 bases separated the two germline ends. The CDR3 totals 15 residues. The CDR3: CASSMVTGAETEAFF. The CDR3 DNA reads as TGTGCCAGTAGTATGGTCACGGGGGCAGAAACTGAAGCTTTCTTT.

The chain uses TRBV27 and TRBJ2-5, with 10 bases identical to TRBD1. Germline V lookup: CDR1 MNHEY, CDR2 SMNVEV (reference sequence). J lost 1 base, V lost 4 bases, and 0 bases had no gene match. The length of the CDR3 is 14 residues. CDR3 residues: CASSWTGGQETQYF. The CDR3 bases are TGTGCCAGCAGTTGGACAGGGGGCCAAGAGACCCAGTACTTC.

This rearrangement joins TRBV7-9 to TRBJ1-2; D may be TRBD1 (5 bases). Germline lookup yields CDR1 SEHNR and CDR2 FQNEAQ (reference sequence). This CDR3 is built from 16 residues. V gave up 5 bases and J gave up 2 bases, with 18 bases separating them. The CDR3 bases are TGTGCCAGCAGCCCTACGGAAGGGGATTTCAACTATGGCTACACCTTC. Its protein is CASSPTEGDFNYGYTF.

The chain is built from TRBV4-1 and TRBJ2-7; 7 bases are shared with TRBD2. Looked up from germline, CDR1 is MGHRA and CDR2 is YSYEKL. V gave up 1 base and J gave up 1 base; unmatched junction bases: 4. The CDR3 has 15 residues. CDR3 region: CASSQGRERSYEQYF. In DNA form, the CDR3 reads TGCGCCAGCAGCCAAGGGCGGGAGCGGTCCTACGAGCAGTACTTC.

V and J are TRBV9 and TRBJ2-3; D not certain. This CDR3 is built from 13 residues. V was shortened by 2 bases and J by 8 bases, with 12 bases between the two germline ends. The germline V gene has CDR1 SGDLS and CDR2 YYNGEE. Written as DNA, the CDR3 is TGTGCCAGCAGCGTCCTAGATAAGGCTACGCAGTATTTT. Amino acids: CASSVLDKATQYF.

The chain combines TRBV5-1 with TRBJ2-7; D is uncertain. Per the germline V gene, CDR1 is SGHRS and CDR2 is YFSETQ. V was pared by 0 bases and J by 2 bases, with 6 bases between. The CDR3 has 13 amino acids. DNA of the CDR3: TGCGCCAGCAGCTTGGCAGGAACCTACGAGCAGTACTTC. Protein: CASSLAGTYEQYF.

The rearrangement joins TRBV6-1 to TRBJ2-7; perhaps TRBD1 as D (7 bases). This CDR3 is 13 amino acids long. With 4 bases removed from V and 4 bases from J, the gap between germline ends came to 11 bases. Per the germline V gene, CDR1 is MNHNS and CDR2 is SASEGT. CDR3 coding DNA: TGTGCCAGCAGTGTACAGGGGAGGTACGAGCAGTACTTC. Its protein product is CASSVQGRYEQYF.

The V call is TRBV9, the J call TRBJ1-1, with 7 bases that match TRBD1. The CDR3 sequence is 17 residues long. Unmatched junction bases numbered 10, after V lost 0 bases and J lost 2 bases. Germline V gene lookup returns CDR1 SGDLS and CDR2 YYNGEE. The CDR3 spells CASSVGKGASGNTEAFF. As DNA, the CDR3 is TGTGCCAGCAGCGTAGGAAAGGGGGCGTCGGGAAACACTGAAGCTTTCTTT.

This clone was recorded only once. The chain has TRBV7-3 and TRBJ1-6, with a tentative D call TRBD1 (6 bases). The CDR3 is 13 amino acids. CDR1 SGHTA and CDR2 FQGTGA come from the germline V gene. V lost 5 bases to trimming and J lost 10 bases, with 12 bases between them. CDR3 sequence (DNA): TGTGCCAGCAGCACTACAGGGAAATCACCCCTCCACTTT. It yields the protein CASSTTGKSPLHF.

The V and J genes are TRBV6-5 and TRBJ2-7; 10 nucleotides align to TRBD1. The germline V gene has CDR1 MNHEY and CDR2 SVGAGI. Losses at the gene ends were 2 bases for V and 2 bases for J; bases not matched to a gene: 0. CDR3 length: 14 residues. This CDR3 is CASSYGTGAYEQYF. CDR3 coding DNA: TGTGCCAGCAGTTACGGGACAGGGGCCTACGAGCAGTACTTC.

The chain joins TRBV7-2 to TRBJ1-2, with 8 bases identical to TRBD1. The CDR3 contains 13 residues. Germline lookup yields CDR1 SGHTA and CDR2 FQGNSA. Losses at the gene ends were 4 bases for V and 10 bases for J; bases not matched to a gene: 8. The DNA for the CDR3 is TGTGCCAGCAGCTATGGCAGGGGGCTCGACTACACCTTC. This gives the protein CASSYGRGLDYTF.